Detailed here is one TCR beta chain. This record belongs to a study of human T cells and chemical hapten exposure. Looking at the study overall: Per-sample TCR yield variation was attributed mainly to small pooled library volume differences.

The library tagged individual cDNA molecules with unique molecular identifiers. TCRdb itself ran the RACE reads through MiXCR, one entry per CDR3 protein. Of about 120,000 distinct CDR3 sequences in the sample, approximately 14% were seen once. The CDR3 has 19 amino acids. CDR1 is MNHEY and CDR2 is SMNVEV in the germline V gene (reference sequence). The trim removed 2 bases at V and 6 bases at J, leaving 17 bases unmatched. Time point defined: patch test 1, 2 weeks after DPC sensitization. Regarding treatment: therapeutic diphenylcyclopropenone sensitization with weekly scalp DPC. Alopecia patients, 18 to 70 years old and DPC-suitable, served as donors.

The sequence derives from a young man with alopecia areata. Some clones in this sample may be carry-over from other donors' samples. Source: whole blood, taken in connection with sensitization to the hapten diphenylcyclopropenone (DPC). V gene TRBV27 combines with J gene TRBJ1-5; 9 positions agree with TRBD1. CDR3 protein: CASSLIKDRGREVTQPQHF. DNA for the CDR3: TGTGCCAGCAGTTTAATAAAGGACAGGGGCAGGGAAGTAACTCAGCCCCAGCATTTT.